This T cell receptor (beta chain) was recovered during a study of T cells in localized non-small cell lung cancer. Study-wide results and limits: Sequencing involved a lone tumor region, leaving heterogeneity possible. Uninvolved adjacent lung had more T cell clonality than any other tissue, topping tumor.

The V and J ends lost 3 bases and 10 bases, in that order; junction bases with no gene match: 8. This CDR3 contains 15 residues. The germline gives CDR1 KGHSY, CDR2 FQNENV. Of note for this clone: Its antigen is not known.

Method: immunoSEQ multiplex PCR; TCRdb's copy keeps in-frame clones and lacks some. The top ten hold roughly 21% of the sample, which has around 64,000 clones, around 90% seen once. The sequence was collected from a man between 40 and 70 years old with stage I squamous cell lung carcinoma. Sample: peripheral blood, taken before any cancer treatment. The J gene is TRBJ2-1, the V gene TRBV16, with 11 bases identical to TRBD2. The DNA for the CDR3 is TGTGCCAGCAGCCAGACGGGACTAGCGGAGGTCGAGCAGTTCTTC. Its protein is CASSQTGLAEVEQFF. Full variable domain (outside the CDR3, taken from reference TRBV16 and TRBJ2-1): GEEVAQTPKHLVRGEGQKAKLYCAPIKGHSYVFWYQQVLKNEFKFLISFQNENVFDETGMPKERFSAKCLPNSPCSLEIQATKLEDSAVYFCASSQTGLAEVEQFFGPGTRLTVL.